The table lists the clone carrying this T cell receptor (beta chain) with a few counts. This sample is drawn from a study of glioma-infiltrating T cells after dendritic cell vaccination. Across the whole study: Glioblastoma patients came from Phase I and II dendritic cell vaccination trials.

From germline, CDR1 is MNHEY and CDR2 SMNVEV (reference sequence). V lost 3 bases and J 4 bases, leaving 10 bases between the germline ends. The CDR3 covers 14 residues. The repertoire was sequenced with immunoSEQ multiplex PCR; TCRdb's copy has only in-frame clones and lacks some. This sample has over 55,000 clones, with approximately 81% found just once. This sample comprised blood, obtained before dendritic cell vaccination. This chain links TRBV27 with TRBJ2-1; maybe TRBD1 (7 bases). This receptor was obtained from a human donor with glioblastoma. CDR3 sequence (DNA): TGTGCCAGCAGTTTGCAGGGGGGTTACAATGAGCAGTTCTTC. Translated, it gives CASSLQGGYNEQFF.